The clone carrying this T cell receptor (beta chain) was detected many times. Sorting selected naive CD8 T cells with a CD8+CD4-CCR7+CD45RA+ phenotype. The sample belongs to a study of molecular identifiers for immune sequencing clone quantification. The CDR3 runs to 19 residues. Germline V gives CDR1 MDHEN, CDR2 SYDVKM. V shed 6 bases and J 0 bases; nucleotides not matched to a gene: 16. TCRdb called the PCR reads again in MiXCR, with one record for every CDR3 protein. The data contain around 460,000 distinct CDR3 sequences, over 20% of them singletons. Specimen: naive CD8+ T cells from blood, with Jurkat cell RNA spiked in. Specified subset: FACS-sorted CD8+CD4-CCR7+CD45RA+ naive T cells. V gene TRBV28 combines with J gene TRBJ2-2; TRBD1 matches at 7 bases. The clonotype comes from a human donor in good health. Some libraries in this study had Jurkat cell RNA spiked in. The DNA for the CDR3 is TGTGCCAGCAGAACACCACCTAGGACAGGCCGAGCGAACACCGGGGAGCTGTTTTTT. Amino acids: CASRTPPRTGRANTGELFF. Combining the CDR3 with reference TRBV28 and TRBJ2-2 gives the whole variable domain DVKVTQSSRYLVKRTGEKVFLECVQDMDHENMFWYRQDPGLGLRLIYFSYDVKMKEKGDIPEGYSVSREKKERFSLILESASTNQTSMYLCASRTPPRTGRANTGELFFGEGSRLTVL.